This entry describes one T cell receptor beta chain. Its target is not known. These data are taken from a study of cytomegalovirus exposure and HLA in healthy donors. Study outcomes and limitations: Some segments of the V type, notably TRBV6-2 and TRBV6-3, were excluded as indistinguishable. According to the study, 160 or so TCR beta chains were cytomegalovirus-associated. Later analysis identified a missense DCLRE1C variant that was linked to TCR beta V- and J-gene trimming. The productive fraction for most TCR beta V segments was about 90% or about 30% in an earlier analysis.

CDR3 length equals 18 residues. The V and J ends lost 1 base and 5 bases, in that order; junction bases with no gene match: 11. CDR1 MNHEY and CDR2 SMNVEV come from the germline V gene (reference sequence). PCR involved 60 Vbeta and 13 Jbeta primers. Libraries were prepared by immunoSEQ multiplex PCR; TCRdb keeps only in-frame clonotypes and omits some of them. In the table there are approximately 88,000 clones, around 80% of which are singletons. The receptor was isolated from a man in his late teens or twenties in good health and CMV-seronegative. The sample was PBMCs. The chain couples TRBV27 to TRBJ2-2; 9 bases agree with TRBD1. For the CDR3, the DNA is TGTGCCAGCAGTTTATATCGTCCGGGACAGGGAACAACCGGGGAGCTGTTTTTT. This translates into CASSLYRPGQGTTGELFF.